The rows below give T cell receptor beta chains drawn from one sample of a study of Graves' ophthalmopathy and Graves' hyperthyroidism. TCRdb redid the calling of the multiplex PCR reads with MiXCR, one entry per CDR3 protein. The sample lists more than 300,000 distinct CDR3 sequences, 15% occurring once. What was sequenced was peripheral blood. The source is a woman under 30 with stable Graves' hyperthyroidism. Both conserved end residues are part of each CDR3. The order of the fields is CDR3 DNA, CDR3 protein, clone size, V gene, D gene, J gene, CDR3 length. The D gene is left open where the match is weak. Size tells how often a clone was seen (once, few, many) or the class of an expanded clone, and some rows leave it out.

DNA: TGTGCCAGCAGTGTACCCAGGTACTCCACCCGCCAAGAGACCCAGTACTTC; CDR3: CASSVPRYSTRQETQYF; size: .; V: TRBV12-3/TRBV12-4; D: .; J: TRBJ2-5; length: 17
DNA: TGTGCCAGCAGTGTGAACGGACCGACTGAAGCTTTCTTT; CDR3: CASSVNGPTEAFF; size: .; V: TRBV25-1; D: .; J: TRBJ1-1; length: 13
DNA: TGTGCCAGCAAAGGCAGGGGCTCCTATAATTCACCCCTCCACTTT; CDR3: CASKGRGSYNSPLHF; size: many; V: TRBV6-2/TRBV6-3; D: .; J: TRBJ1-6; length: 15
DNA: TGTGCCAGCAGCCCTGTTTCCGGACAGCAGTACTTC; CDR3: CASSPVSGQQYF; size: many; V: TRBV13; D: .; J: TRBJ2-7; length: 12
DNA: TGTGCCAGCAAAACCCAGGGACAGGGAGGCTATGGCTACACCTTC; CDR3: CASKTQGQGGYGYTF; size: .; V: TRBV28; D: TRBD1; J: TRBJ1-2; length: 15
DNA: TGTGCCACCAGCAGAGATCGGGGCAGCAATCAGCCCCAGCATTTT; CDR3: CATSRDRGSNQPQHF; size: many; V: TRBV15; D: .; J: TRBJ1-5; length: 15
DNA: TGCGCCAGCAGTAAAACTCAGGGGAACTATGGCTACACCTTC; CDR3: CASSKTQGNYGYTF; size: many; V: TRBV5-1; D: .; J: TRBJ1-2; length: 14
DNA: TGTGCCAGCAGTGAAGGGGACAGAGAGATCAGGCCCCAGCATTTT; CDR3: CASSEGDREIRPQHF; size: .; V: TRBV6-1; D: TRBD1; J: TRBJ1-5; length: 15
DNA: TGTGCCAGCAGCGTAGGGGGTTCACCCCTCCACTTT; CDR3: CASSVGGSPLHF; size: many; V: TRBV9; D: .; J: TRBJ1-6; length: 12
DNA: TGTGCCAGCGTAGCGGGGAGTGCAGAGACCCAGTACTTC; CDR3: CASVAGSAETQYF; size: once; V: TRBV6-1; D: TRBD2; J: TRBJ2-5; length: 13
DNA: TGTGCCAGCAGTGAGAACGGATTGAACACTGAAGCTTTCTTT; CDR3: CASSENGLNTEAFF; size: .; V: TRBV6-1; D: .; J: TRBJ1-1; length: 14
DNA: TGCGCCAGCAGCCAAGATCGTAGCGGACCGACTAACTATGGCTACACCTTC; CDR3: CASSQDRSGPTNYGYTF; size: .; V: TRBV4-1; D: .; J: TRBJ1-2; length: 17
DNA: TGCAGTGCTAGACCGGACAGGGGCTCTGGAAACACCATATATTTT; CDR3: CSARPDRGSGNTIYF; size: few; V: TRBV20-1; D: TRBD1; J: TRBJ1-3; length: 15
DNA: TGTGCCAGCAGTCCCCGGACAGGGGGCGAGGCTAAGGGCTACACCTTC; CDR3: CASSPRTGGEAKGYTF; size: many; V: TRBV12-3/TRBV12-4; D: TRBD1; J: TRBJ1-2; length: 16
DNA: TGTGCCAGCAGTTACGAGGGGGGACCGGCTTTCTTT; CDR3: CASSYEGGPAFF; size: many; V: TRBV6-2/TRBV6-3; D: .; J: TRBJ1-1; length: 12
DNA: TGTGCCAGCAGCCCCCTGCCCGGGACTAGCGGGGGGCGGGGCACAGATACGCAGTATTTT; CDR3: CASSPLPGTSGGRGTDTQYF; size: .; V: TRBV13; D: TRBD2; J: TRBJ2-3; length: 20
DNA: TGTGCCAGCACCCAACTACAGGGGGTCGGAAATTCACCCCTCCACTTT; CDR3: CASTQLQGVGNSPLHF; size: many; V: TRBV6-1; D: TRBD1; J: TRBJ1-6; length: 16
DNA: TGTGCCAGCAGGACTTTGAGAACAGGGGAAGAGACCCAGTACTTC; CDR3: CASRTLRTGEETQYF; size: many; V: TRBV27; D: TRBD1; J: TRBJ2-5; length: 15
DNA: TGCGCCAGCAGCTTTACAGGGGAGGGTAGCACTGAAGCTTTCTTT; CDR3: CASSFTGEGSTEAFF; size: .; V: TRBV5-1; D: TRBD1; J: TRBJ1-1; length: 15
DNA: TGTGCCAGCAGCCCCGGGAGTTACAATCAGCCCCAGCATTTT; CDR3: CASSPGSYNQPQHF; size: many; V: TRBV6-1; D: .; J: TRBJ1-5; length: 14
DNA: TGTGCCAGCAGTATCGACAGGGTAAGCGACGAGCAGTACTTC; CDR3: CASSIDRVSDEQYF; size: many; V: TRBV6-2/TRBV6-3; D: TRBD1; J: TRBJ2-7; length: 14
DNA: TGCAGCGCCGAAGGGGGCGCATGGGACATTCAGTACTTC; CDR3: CSAEGGAWDIQYF; size: many; V: TRBV29-1; D: TRBD1; J: TRBJ2-4; length: 13
DNA: TGTGCCAGCGGGTGGACAGGGGGCACCGGGGAGCTGTTTTTT; CDR3: CASGWTGGTGELFF; size: .; V: TRBV7-3; D: TRBD1; J: TRBJ2-2; length: 14
DNA: TGTGCCAGCAGCGTAGAATACCAAGAGACCCAGTACTTC; CDR3: CASSVEYQETQYF; size: many; V: TRBV9; D: .; J: TRBJ2-5; length: 13
DNA: TGTGCCAGCAGTGGGGTCTGGGGGGCGGCAGGGCAAGAGACCCAGTACTTC; CDR3: CASSGVWGAAGQETQYF; size: .; V: TRBV25-1; D: .; J: TRBJ2-5; length: 17
DNA: TGCGCCAGCAGCTACGATCCAGGGGGCTATGGCTACACCTTC; CDR3: CASSYDPGGYGYTF; size: .; V: TRBV5-1; D: TRBD1; J: TRBJ1-2; length: 14
DNA: TGCAGGACCGATGGCGGGGATCGCGCTTTCTTT; CDR3: CRTDGGDRAFF; size: many; V: TRBV29-1; D: .; J: TRBJ1-1; length: 11
DNA: TGTGCCAGCAGCTTAGGCTTCCCTGGCTACACCTTC; CDR3: CASSLGFPGYTF; size: many; V: TRBV7-2; D: .; J: TRBJ1-2; length: 12